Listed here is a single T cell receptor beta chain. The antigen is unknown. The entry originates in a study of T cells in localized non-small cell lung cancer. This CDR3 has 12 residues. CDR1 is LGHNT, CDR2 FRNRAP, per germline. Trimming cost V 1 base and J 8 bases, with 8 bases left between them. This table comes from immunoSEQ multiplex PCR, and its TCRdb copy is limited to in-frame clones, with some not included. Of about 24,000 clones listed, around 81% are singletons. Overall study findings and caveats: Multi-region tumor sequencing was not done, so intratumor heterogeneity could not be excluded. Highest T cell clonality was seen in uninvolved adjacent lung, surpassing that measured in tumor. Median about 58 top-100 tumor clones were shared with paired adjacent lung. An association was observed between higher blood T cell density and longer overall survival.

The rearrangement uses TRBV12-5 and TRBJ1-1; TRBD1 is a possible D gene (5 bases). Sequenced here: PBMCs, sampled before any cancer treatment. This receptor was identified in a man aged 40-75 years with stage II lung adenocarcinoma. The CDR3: CASGLGRTEAFF. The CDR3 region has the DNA TGTGCTAGTGGTTTGGGAAGGACAGAAGCTTTCTTT. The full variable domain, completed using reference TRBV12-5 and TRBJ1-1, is DARVTQTPRHKVTEMGQEVTMRCQPILGHNTVFWYRQTMMQGLELLAYFRNRAPLDDSGMPKDRFSAEMPDATLATLKIQPSEPRDSAVYFCASGLGRTEAFFGQGTRLTVV.